These T cell receptor beta chains were read from a single sample in a study of shared clonotypes between healthy human individuals. Clones were sequenced by immunoSEQ multiplex PCR, and TCRdb holds only the in-frame ones, with some missing. The repertoire consists of about 2.5 million clones, with 85% to 95% occurring once and the leading ten covering around 0.4%. Sequencing input: naive CD4+ T cells from PBMCs. The receptors here all came from a man aged 18 to 30 in good health. Some clones in this sample may be carry-over from other donors' samples. Both conserved end residues are part of each CDR3. D genes are given only for firm matches. Clone size, where shown, is once, few, many, or a class for clones that have expanded.

TRBD2,once,TRBV6-1,TRBJ2-1,CASSEEPGGSYNEQFF,TGTGCCAGCAGTGAAGAGCCGGGAGGCTCCTACAATGAGCAGTTCTTC
-,-,TRBV28,TRBJ1-5,CASSFLSANQPQHF,TGTGCCAGCAGTTTCCTCAGCGCCAATCAGCCCCAGCATTTT
TRBD2,-,TRBV4-2,TRBJ2-3,CASSQDRSSGRDTQYF,TGTGCCAGCAGCCAAGATAGGTCTAGCGGGAGGGATACGCAGTATTTT
-,once,TRBV9,TRBJ2-2,CASSPRTGGGTGELFF,TGTGCCAGCAGCCCCCGGACAGGCGGGGGGACCGGGGAGCTGTTTTTT
TRBD1,-,TRBV7-9,TRBJ1-2,CASSPSGTGFLYGYTF,TGTGCCAGCAGCCCTTCCGGGACAGGATTCCTCTATGGCTACACCTTC
TRBD1,-,TRBV11-2,TRBJ2-5,CASSQQGAQYF,TGTGCCAGCAGTCAACAGGGGGCCCAGTACTTC
-,once,TRBV12-2,TRBJ1-1,CASRPRDRGSNTEAFF,TGTGCAAGTCGCCCGCGGGACAGGGGTTCTAACACTGAAGCTTTCTTT
TRBD1,few,TRBV7-3,TRBJ2-2,CASSLNRGTGELFF,TGTGCCAGCAGCTTAAACAGGGGCACCGGGGAGCTGTTTTTT
TRBD2,-,TRBV5-1,TRBJ2-1,CASSLGSGALSYNEQFF,TGCGCCAGCAGCTTGGGGAGCGGGGCCCTCTCCTACAATGAGCAGTTCTTC
-,-,TRBV29-1,TRBJ2-1,CSVEGVRGDQNNEQFF,TGCAGCGTTGAAGGGGTCCGGGGCGATCAGAACAATGAGCAGTTCTTC
-,once,TRBV15,TRBJ2-5,CATSRDRVEETQYF,TGTGCCACCAGCAGAGACAGGGTGGAAGAGACCCAGTACTTC
-,-,TRBV28,TRBJ2-7,CASMDGAAYEQYF,TGTGCCAGCATGGACGGGGCCGCCTACGAGCAGTACTTC
-,-,TRBV5-8,TRBJ2-3,CASSFNPETDTQYF,TGTGCCAGCAGCTTCAATCCGGAAACAGATACGCAGTATTTT
TRBD1,-,TRBV6-6,TRBJ1-4,CASSYPTGMGEKLFF,TGTGCCAGCAGTTACCCGACAGGGATGGGTGAAAAACTGTTTTTT
-,-,TRBV7-3,TRBJ2-2,CASSPTRVGELFF,TGTGCCAGCAGCCCGACCAGGGTCGGGGAGCTGTTTTTT
-,-,TRBV4-1,TRBJ2-1,CASSQEGGIFDNEQFF,TGCGCCAGCAGCCAAGAAGGGGGGATATTTGACAATGAGCAGTTCTTC
-,-,TRBV28,TRBJ2-7,CASEQGGSYEQYF,TGTGCCAGCGAACAGGGGGGGTCCTACGAGCAGTACTTC
TRBD2,-,TRBV5-4,TRBJ2-1,CASRRGSYNEQFF,TGTGCCAGCAGGCGGGGGTCCTACAATGAGCAGTTCTTC
TRBD1,-,TRBV6-5,TRBJ2-2,CASSPQGAVTGELFF,TGTGCCAGCAGCCCGCAGGGGGCAGTTACCGGGGAGCTGTTTTTT
-,-,TRBV18,TRBJ2-2,CASSPSNRELFF,TGTGCCAGCTCACCATCAAATAGGGAGCTGTTTTTT
-,-,TRBV28,TRBJ1-2,CASSLNRAYGYTF,TGTGCCAGCAGTTTAAACAGGGCTTATGGCTACACCTTC
-,-,TRBV18,TRBJ2-7,CASSPELQDRQYF,TGTGCCAGCTCACCAGAGCTGCAGGATCGGCAGTACTTC
-,-,TRBV6-5,TRBJ1-2,CASSYSGSANYGYTF,TGTGCCAGCAGTTACTCAGGCAGTGCGAACTATGGCTACACCTTC
-,-,TRBV5-1,TRBJ2-3,CASSLPGGTDTQYF,TGCGCCAGCAGCTTGCCTGGAGGCACAGATACGCAGTATTTT
-,-,TRBV2,TRBJ1-2,CASSLGSNYGYTF,TGTGCCAGCAGCCTCGGGAGCAACTATGGCTACACCTTC
-,-,TRBV28,TRBJ2-7,CASSRRELDGEQYF,TGTGCCAGCAGTCGCCGGGAACTAGATGGAGAGCAGTACTTC
-,-,TRBV4-2,TRBJ2-1,CASSQTSEHNEQFF,TGTGCCAGCAGCCAAACATCGGAGCACAATGAGCAGTTCTTC
-,-,TRBV5-4,TRBJ2-5,CASSKDGQETQYF,TGTGCCAGCAGCAAGGACGGACAAGAGACCCAGTACTTC
-,-,TRBV10-3,TRBJ2-1,CAISESKGAGEQFF,TGTGCCATCAGTGAGTCGAAAGGGGCTGGTGAGCAGTTCTTC
TRBD1,once,TRBV6-1,TRBJ1-3,CASRRTTGSADTIYF,TGTGCCAGCAGGAGAACGACAGGGTCGGCGGACACCATATATTTT
TRBD2,-,TRBV27,TRBJ2-7,CASNPSGHPYEQYF,TGTGCCAGCAATCCTAGCGGGCACCCCTACGAGCAGTACTTC
TRBD2,-,TRBV6-5,TRBJ2-7,CASSYSAGVPYEQYF,TGTGCCAGCAGTTACTCCGCGGGAGTACCCTACGAGCAGTACTTC
-,-,TRBV6-6,TRBJ1-4,CASSSRTGFGEKLFF,TGTGCCAGCAGTTCCAGAACAGGGTTTGGTGAAAAACTGTTTTTT
-,once,TRBV28,TRBJ1-2,CASSLDINYGYTF,TGTGCCAGCAGCCTCGACATCAACTATGGCTACACCTTC
-,-,TRBV28,TRBJ1-1,CASSFGQSIGAFF,TGTGCCAGCAGTTTCGGGCAGTCTATAGGAGCTTTCTTT
-,-,TRBV18,TRBJ2-7,CASSTRPGTTFTYEQYF,TGTGCCAGCTCAACAAGGCCCGGGACAACCTTCACCTACGAGCAGTACTTC
TRBD1,once,TRBV16,TRBJ1-5,CASSQATGGSNQPQHF,TGTGCCAGCAGCCAGGCGACAGGGGGTAGCAATCAGCCCCAGCATTTT
TRBD1,-,TRBV29-1,TRBJ1-1,CSAGGTEFHTEAFF,TGCAGCGCCGGGGGGACAGAATTCCACACTGAAGCTTTCTTT
-,-,TRBV21-1,TRBJ2-1,CASSKGGAAWDEQFF,TGTGCCAGCAGCAAGGGAGGGGCGGCGTGGGATGAGCAGTTCTTC
-,once,TRBV11-2,TRBJ1-1,CASSLVSGGSGTHVEAFF,TGTGCCAGCAGCTTAGTTAGTGGGGGGTCCGGGACACATGTAGAAGCTTTCTTT
-,-,TRBV2,TRBJ1-2,CASSVDKGYGYTF,TGTGCCAGCAGCGTGGATAAGGGCTATGGCTACACCTTC
-,-,TRBV5-4,TRBJ2-7,CASSLTSGSSYEQYF,TGTGCCAGCAGCTTGACTTCAGGCAGCTCCTACGAGCAGTACTTC
TRBD1,-,TRBV29-1,TRBJ2-5,CSVSRDRVQETQYF,TGCAGCGTGAGCCGGGACAGGGTCCAAGAGACCCAGTACTTC
-,-,TRBV15,TRBJ2-3,CATSRDPSDTQYF,TGTGCCACCAGCAGAGACCCGTCAGATACGCAGTATTTT
-,once,TRBV10-3,TRBJ1-2,CAISAPGRGGDYGYTF,TGTGCCATCAGTGCCCCGGGGAGGGGGGGCGACTATGGCTACACCTTC
-,-,TRBV9,TRBJ2-1,CASSAGPPGPWNEQFF,TGTGCCAGCAGCGCCGGACCCCCGGGTCCATGGAATGAGCAGTTCTTC